This T cell receptor (beta chain) appears in the sequencing data of a study of T cell changes during pregnancy in multiple sclerosis (dated by TCRdb to about 2019). As for the study more broadly: Changes in the T cell repertoire over the course of pregnancy were examined in this study in women with multiple sclerosis.

In regard to this clone: Its target antigen remains unknown. No much larger clone is present one base from it, and per-base qualities are unavailable.

From the cysteine up to the phenylalanine, the CDR3 has a length of 15 residues. The only DNA kept is the CDR3, 45 bases in frame from the first base. The germline V gene sets CDR1 to SGHTA and CDR2 to FQGNSA. V loses 1 base at its end and J loses 7 bases; junction bases beyond the gene matches: 3. Library generation was performed with the immunoSEQ multiplex PCR assay. TCRdb provides this immuneACCESS table in a form limited to in-frame rearrangements. Some clones are lacking; in checked studies, under half of them reflect an unresolved V gene, and why the rest are absent is not known. The sample records about 97,000 clones, 75% to 95% of which are singletons. The top ten clonotypes cover around 0.8% of the sample.

The sequenced sample was peripheral blood, obtained in the second trimester of pregnancy. The sequence links TRBV7-2 to TRBJ2-1; 11 nucleotides in the junction match TRBD2. The source is a female donor in good health, enrolled as a control in a pregnancy study. The bases read TGTGCCAGCAGCTTAGGGACTAGCGGGTTAAATGAGCAGTTCTTC. It specifies CASSLGTSGLNEQFF.